This TCR beta chain appears in the sequencing data of a study of cytotoxic CD8 clonotypes in ibrutinib-treated CLL. At the level of the study: Sample averages reached 250,000 or so productive templates and under 100,000 productive rearrangements.

The V end lost 7 bases, the J end lost 2 bases, and 8 bases lay between the germline ends. Germline lookup yields CDR1 LNHDA and CDR2 SQIVND (reference sequence). The CDR3 runs to 12 residues. Method: immunoSEQ multiplex PCR; TCRdb's copy keeps in-frame clones and lacks some. The sample includes about 70,000 clones, 90% seen only once; the top ten take around 3.1%. This TCR was sampled from a human donor with chronic lymphocytic leukemia. This chain uses TRBV19 with TRBJ1-1; D unclear. The specimen was PBMCs, collected after 12 months of ibrutinib treatment. The CDR3 loop is CASNHRNTEAFF. The CDR3 nucleotides are TGTGCCAGTAACCATAGAAACACTGAAGCTTTCTTT.